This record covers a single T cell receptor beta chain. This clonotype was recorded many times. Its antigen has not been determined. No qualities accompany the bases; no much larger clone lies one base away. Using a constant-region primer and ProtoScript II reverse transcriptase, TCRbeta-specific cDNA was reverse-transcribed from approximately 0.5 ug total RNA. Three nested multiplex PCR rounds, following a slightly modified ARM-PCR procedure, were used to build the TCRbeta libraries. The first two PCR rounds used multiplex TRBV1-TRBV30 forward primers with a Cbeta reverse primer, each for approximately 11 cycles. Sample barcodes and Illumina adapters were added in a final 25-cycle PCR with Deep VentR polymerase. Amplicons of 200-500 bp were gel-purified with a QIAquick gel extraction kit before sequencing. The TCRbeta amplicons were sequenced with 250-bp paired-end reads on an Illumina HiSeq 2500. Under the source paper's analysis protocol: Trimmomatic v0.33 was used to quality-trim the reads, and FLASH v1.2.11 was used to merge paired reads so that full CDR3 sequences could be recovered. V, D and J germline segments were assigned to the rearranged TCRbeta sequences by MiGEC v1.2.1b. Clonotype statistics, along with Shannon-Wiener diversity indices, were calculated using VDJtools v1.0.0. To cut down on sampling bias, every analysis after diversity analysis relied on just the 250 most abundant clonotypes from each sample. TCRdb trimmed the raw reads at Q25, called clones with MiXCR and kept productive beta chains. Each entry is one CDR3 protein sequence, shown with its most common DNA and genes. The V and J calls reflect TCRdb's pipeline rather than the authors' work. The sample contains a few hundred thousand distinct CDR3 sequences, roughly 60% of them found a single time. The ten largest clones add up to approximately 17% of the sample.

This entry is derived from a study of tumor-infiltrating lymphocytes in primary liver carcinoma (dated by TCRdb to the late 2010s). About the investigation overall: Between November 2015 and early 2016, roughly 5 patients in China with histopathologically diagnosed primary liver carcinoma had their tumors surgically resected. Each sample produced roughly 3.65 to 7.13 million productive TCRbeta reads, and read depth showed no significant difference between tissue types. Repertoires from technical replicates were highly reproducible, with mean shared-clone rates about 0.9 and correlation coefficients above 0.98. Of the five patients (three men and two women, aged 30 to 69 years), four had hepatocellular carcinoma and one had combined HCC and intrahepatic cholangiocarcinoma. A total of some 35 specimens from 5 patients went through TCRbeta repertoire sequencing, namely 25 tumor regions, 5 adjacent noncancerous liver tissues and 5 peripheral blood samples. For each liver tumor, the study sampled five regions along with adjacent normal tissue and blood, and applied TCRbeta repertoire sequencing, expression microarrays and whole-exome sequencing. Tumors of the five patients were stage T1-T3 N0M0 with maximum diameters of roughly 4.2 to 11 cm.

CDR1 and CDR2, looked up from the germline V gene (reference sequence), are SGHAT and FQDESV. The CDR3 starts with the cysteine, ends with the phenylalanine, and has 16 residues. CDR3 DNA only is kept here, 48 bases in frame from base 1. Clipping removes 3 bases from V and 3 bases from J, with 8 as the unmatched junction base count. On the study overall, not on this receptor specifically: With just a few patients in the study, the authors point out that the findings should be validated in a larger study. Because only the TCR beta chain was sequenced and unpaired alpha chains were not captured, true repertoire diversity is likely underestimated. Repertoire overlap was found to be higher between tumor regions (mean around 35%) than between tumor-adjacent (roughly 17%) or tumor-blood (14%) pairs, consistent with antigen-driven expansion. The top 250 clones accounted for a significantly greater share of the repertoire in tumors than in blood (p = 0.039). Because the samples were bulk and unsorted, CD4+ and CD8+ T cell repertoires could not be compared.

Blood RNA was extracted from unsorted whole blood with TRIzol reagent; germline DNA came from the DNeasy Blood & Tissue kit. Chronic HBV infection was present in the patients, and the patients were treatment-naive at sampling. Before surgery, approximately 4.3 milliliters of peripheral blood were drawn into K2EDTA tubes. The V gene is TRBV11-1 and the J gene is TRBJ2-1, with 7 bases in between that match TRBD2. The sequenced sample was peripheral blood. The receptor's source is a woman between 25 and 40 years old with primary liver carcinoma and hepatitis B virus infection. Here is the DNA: TGTGCCAGCAGCTTGTCTAGGGCTAGCGGCTACAATGAGCAGTTCTTC. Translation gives CASSLSRASGYNEQFF.